This entry is about one T cell receptor beta chain. Its matching antigen is unknown. Generated by immunoSEQ multiplex PCR, the TCRdb table keeps only in-frame clones and is missing some. The data contain about 2 million clones, about 94% of them singletons. CD45RO-negative CD8 cells positively selected for CCR7 made up the naive population, which excluded terminally differentiated effector memory CD45RA+ cells. The entry originates in a study of shared clonotypes between healthy human individuals. Study information: A couple of women and a few men aged 18 to 49 served as donors.

Study conclusions and caveats: What naive subsets generally showed was a larger estimated richness than memory subsets showed. The sharing of 4% to 5.5% of naive CD4 clonotypes was seen across a handful of donors.

This sequence was found in a man younger than 30 in good health. Source material: naive CD8+ T cells sorted from blood.

This CDR3 is CASSLDQTEAFF. DNA for the CDR3: TGTGCCAGCAGCTTGGACCAGACTGAAGCTTTCTTT. V usage is TRBV5-4 and J usage is TRBJ1-1; unclear D gene. Between the trimmed V and J ends, which lost 0 bases and 5 bases, there was a span of 5 bases. Germline V gives CDR1 SGHNT, CDR2 YYREEE (reference sequence). The CDR3 has 12 amino acids.